The clone carrying this TCR beta chain was counted only a few times. The data belong to a study of molecular identifiers for immune sequencing clone quantification. Germline loops: CDR1 LNHDA, CDR2 SQIVND (reference sequence). Trimming stripped 4 bases from V and 4 bases from J, with 14 bases between. The CDR3 runs 15 residues. TCRdb re-called the PCR reads through MiXCR, storing one row per CDR3 protein. The profile shows 85,000 to 100,000 distinct CDR3 sequences, 24% of them singletons. This clonotype was sampled from a human donor in good health. Some libraries in this study had Jurkat cell RNA spiked in. The sample consisted of naive CD8+ T cells from blood, with Jurkat cell RNA spiked in. The sample's subset: FACS-sorted CD8+CD4-CCR7+CD45RA+ naive T cells. The chain combines TRBV19 with TRBJ1-5; tentative D call: TRBD1 (6 bases). CDR3 sequence: CASSKQGGENQPQHF. Here the CDR3 DNA reads TGTGCCAGTAGTAAACAGGGAGGTGAAAATCAGCCCCAGCATTTT.